One T cell receptor beta chain is described in this entry. The sample belongs to a study of tumor T cells in aggressive B-cell lymphoma. The assay was immunoSEQ multiplex PCR, and TCRdb's table has in-frame clones only and misses some. Here the sample spans roughly 9,900 clones, approximately 85% being singletons. CDR1 is SGHRS, CDR2 YFSETQ, per germline. The CDR3 totals 15 residues. V was trimmed by 5 bases and J by 0 bases, leaving 11 bases between them. The sequence was obtained from an adult with diffuse large B cell lymphoma. The chain carries TRBV5-1 and TRBJ1-4; no clear D. Sample: tumor tissue. CDR3 loop: CASSSDGATNEKLFF. CDR3 nucleotide sequence: TGCGCCAGCAGTTCGGACGGGGCAACTAATGAAAAACTGTTTTTT.